Shown below are 9 T cell receptor beta chains from a single sample sequenced in a study of CXCR3-negative and CXCR3-positive naive CD8 T cells. Regarding the study as a whole: The study found more hydrophobic TRB CDR3s in CXCR3-positive naive cells than in CXCR3-negative naive cells.

Their antigens remain unidentified. With UMI labels, 5' RACE was used to prepare the TRB cDNA libraries. TCRdb reprocessed the 5' RACE reads, with one entry per CDR3 protein and no DNA. This sample's table has about 120,000 distinct CDR3 sequences. Sample: naive CXCR3+ CD8+ T cells from blood. Stated subset: CD45RO-CCR7+CD27+CD95- naive CD8+ T cells expressing CXCR3 (TNR3+). The receptor set was obtained from a human donor in good health. Some clones in this sample may be carry-over from other donors' samples.

The rearrangement links TRBV6-2 or TRBV6-3 to TRBJ2-7; as DNA is missing, the TRBD2 call by TCRdb cannot be tested. Germline assignment: CDR1 MNHEY and CDR2 SVGEGT. The CDR3 covers 14 residues. The CDR3 here is CASSSGLGAYEQYF.

The V gene is TRBV19, the J gene TRBJ2-1; TCRdb selects TRBD2, and the lack of DNA leaves this call unchecked. Per the germline V gene, CDR1 is LNHDA and CDR2 is SQIVND (reference sequence). The CDR3 contains 15 residues. This chain's CDR3 is CASSAGLAVYNEQFF.

The chain couples TRBV23-1 to TRBJ2-5; TCRdb's D gene call, TRBD1, goes unchecked for lack of DNA. TRBV23-1 is marked as an open reading frame, function uncertain. This CDR3 comprises 13 residues. Here the CDR3 reads CASGNRGKETQYF.

The chain links TRBV21-1 to TRBJ1-2. TRBV21-1 is a pseudogene locus. The CDR3 spans 13 residues. The CDR3 loop is CASCKGAPYGYTF.

The rearrangement links TRBV29-1 to TRBJ2-1; without DNA, the TCRdb call of TRBD2 cannot be checked. There are 15 residues in the CDR3. Germline V gene data show CDR1 as SQVTM and CDR2 as ANQGSEA. The CDR3: CSVDGLAGFYNEQFF.

The chain is built from TRBV9 and TRBJ2-7; TCRdb designates TRBD1, a call that cannot be tested without DNA. The CDR3 spans 14 residues. Germline CDR1 is SGDLS and CDR2 is YYNGEE. The CDR3 region is CASSRPDRGVEQYF. Supplemented by reference TRBV9 and TRBJ2-7, the full variable domain reads DSGVTQTPKHLITATGQRVTLRCSPRSGDLSVYWYQQSLDQGLQFLIQYYNGEERAKGNILERFSAQQFPDLHSELNLSSLELGDSALYFCASSRPDRGVEQYFGPGTRLTVT.

V is TRBV29-1 and J is TRBJ2-1; TCRdb's D gene call, TRBD1, goes unchecked for lack of DNA. Germline CDR1 and CDR2: SQVTM and ANQGSEA. The CDR3 extends over 14 amino acids. The CDR3 sequence: CSAPTGHPYNEQFF.

This chain links TRBV7-6 with TRBJ2-1; the TCRdb D gene call, TRBD2, has no DNA to confirm it. Germline CDR1 SGHVS, CDR2 FNYEAQ. This CDR3 contains 16 residues. The CDR3 region is CASSLVAGNSYNEQFF.

This chain links TRBV20-1 with TRBJ2-5. Germline assignment: CDR1 DFQATT and CDR2 SNEGSKA (reference sequence). This CDR3 has 14 residues. The CDR3 region is CSARDRIGRETQYF.